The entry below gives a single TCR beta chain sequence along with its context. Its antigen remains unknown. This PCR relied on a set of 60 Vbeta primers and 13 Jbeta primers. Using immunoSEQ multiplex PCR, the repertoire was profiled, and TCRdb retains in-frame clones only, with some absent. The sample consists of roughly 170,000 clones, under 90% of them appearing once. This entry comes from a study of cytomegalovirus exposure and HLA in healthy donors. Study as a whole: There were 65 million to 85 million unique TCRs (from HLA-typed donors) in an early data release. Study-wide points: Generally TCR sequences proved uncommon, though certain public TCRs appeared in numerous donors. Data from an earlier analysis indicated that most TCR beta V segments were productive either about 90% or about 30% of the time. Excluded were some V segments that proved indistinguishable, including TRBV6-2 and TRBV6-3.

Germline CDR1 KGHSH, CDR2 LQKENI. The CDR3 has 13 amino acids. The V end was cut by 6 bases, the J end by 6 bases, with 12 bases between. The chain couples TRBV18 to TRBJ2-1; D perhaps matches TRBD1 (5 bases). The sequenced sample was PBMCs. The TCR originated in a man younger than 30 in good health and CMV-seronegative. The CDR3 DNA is TGTGCCAGCTCTCAAGACAGTCCCAATGAGCAGTTCTTC. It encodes CASSQDSPNEQFF.